A single sample is the source of the 9 T cell receptor beta chains below, sequenced in a study of blood T cell repertoires in COVID-19. Libraries were prepared by immunoSEQ multiplex PCR; TCRdb keeps only in-frame clonotypes and omits some of them. Here the sample spans about 230,000 clones, approximately 82% being singletons. Sample: peripheral blood. All receptors come from a man aged 40-49 years who had recovered from COVID-19.

The chain is built from TRBV5-4 and TRBJ2-1; the match to TRBD2 covers 9 bases. J gave up 6 bases and V 0 bases, and 10 bases lay outside the gene matches. This CDR3 region has 17 residues. In germline, CDR1 is SGHNT, CDR2 YYREEE (reference sequence). DNA for the CDR3: TGTGCCAGCAGCTTGGGAGGCGGGGGGGTTTTAGTCAATGAGCAGTTCTTC. Translation gives CASSLGGGGVLVNEQFF.

V gene TRBV5-1 combines with J gene TRBJ2-3, with 7 bases identical to TRBD1. Germline V CDR1 and CDR2: SGHRS, YFSETQ. The CDR3 is 14 residues long. J gave up 1 base and V 3 bases, and 2 bases lay outside the gene matches. The CDR3 nucleotides are TGCGCCAGCAGCTGGGGGACAGGCACAGATACGCAGTATTTT. Its protein product is CASSWGTGTDTQYF.

The rearrangement uses TRBV20-1 and TRBJ2-5, with D hard to call. Germline CDR1 is DFQATT and CDR2 is SNEGSKA (reference sequence). The CDR3 length is 11 residues. V lost 6 bases to trimming and J lost 5 bases, with 10 bases between them. The CDR3 nucleotides read TGCAGTGCACAGCAAGTGGAGACCCAGTACTTC. It is translated as CSAQQVETQYF.

V is TRBV10-3 and J is TRBJ2-2; perhaps TRBD2 as D (5 bases). CDR1 and CDR2 from the germline V gene are ENHRY and SYGVKD. This CDR3 has 15 residues. V gave up 6 bases and J gave up 2 bases, with 13 bases separating them. In DNA, the CDR3 is TGTGCCATCAGCCCCAGCGGAGCTAACACCGGGGAGCTGTTTTTT. Its protein is CAISPSGANTGELFF.

This clone is a singleton in its sample. J is TRBJ1-6 and V is TRBV19, with a possible D match to TRBD1 (6 bases). There are 15 residues in the CDR3. V was shortened by 5 bases and J by 14 bases, with 22 bases between the two germline ends. Germline assignment: CDR1 LNHDA and CDR2 SQIVND (reference sequence). CDR3 amino acids: CASSFTGFGDLTLHF. CDR3 DNA: TGTGCCAGTAGTTTTACAGGGTTTGGGGACCTCACCCTCCACTTT.

This chain links TRBV6-2 or TRBV6-3 with TRBJ2-3, with 14 bases identical to TRBD2. The CDR3 spans 20 residues. Germline loops: CDR1 MNHEY, CDR2 SVGEGT. V dropped 4 bases and J dropped 2; count of bases not matched to a gene: 14. The CDR3 reads CASSSRGLAGAWRVTDTQYF. CDR3 in DNA: TGTGCCAGCAGTTCGAGGGGACTAGCGGGAGCATGGCGGGTCACAGATACGCAGTATTTT.

This clone is a singleton in its sample. As DNA, the CDR3 is TGTGCCAGCAGCTTATCAGGACAGGGGGCGGTCGGGGAGCTGTTTTTT. Its translation: CASSLSGQGAVGELFF. The J gene is TRBJ2-2, the V gene TRBV7-2, with 11 bases matching TRBD1. Germline V gene lookup returns CDR1 SGHTA and CDR2 FQGNSA. The junction had 6 bases not matched to a gene; V was cut back by 2 bases and J by 7 bases. CDR3 size: 16 residues.

This clone was counted a few times. This rearrangement joins TRBV6-2 or TRBV6-3 to TRBJ1-2, with TRBD1 matching over 7 bases. The junction had 11 bases not matched to a gene; V was cut back by 6 bases and J by 4 bases. Germline V CDR1 and CDR2: MNHEY, SVGEGT. The length of the CDR3 is 15 residues. The CDR3 is CASSQTWDSLYGYTF. The CDR3 DNA is TGTGCCAGCAGCCAGACATGGGACAGCCTCTATGGCTACACCTTC.

The V and J genes are TRBV7-2 and TRBJ2-1; 9 bases align to TRBD1. Germline V CDR1 and CDR2: SGHTA, FQGNSA. Germline trimming cut 6 bases from V and 6 bases from J; bases unmatched to any gene: 0. The CDR3 runs to 12 residues. The CDR3 nucleotides read TGTGCCAGCAGGGACAGGGGCAATGAGCAGTTCTTC. It yields the protein CASRDRGNEQFF.